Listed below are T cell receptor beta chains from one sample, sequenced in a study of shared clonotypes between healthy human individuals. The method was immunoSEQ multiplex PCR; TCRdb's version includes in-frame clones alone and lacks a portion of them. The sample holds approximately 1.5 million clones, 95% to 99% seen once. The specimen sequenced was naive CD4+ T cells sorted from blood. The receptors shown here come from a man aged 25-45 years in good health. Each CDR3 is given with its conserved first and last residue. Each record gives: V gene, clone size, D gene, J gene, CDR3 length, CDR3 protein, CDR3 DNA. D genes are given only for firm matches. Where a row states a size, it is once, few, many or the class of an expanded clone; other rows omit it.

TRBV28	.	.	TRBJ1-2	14	CASTPGPPRQGYTF	TGTGCCAGCACCCCTGGCCCTCCGAGGCAAGGCTACACCTTC
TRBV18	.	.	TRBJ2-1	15	CASSSGSSSYNEQFF	TGTGCCAGCTCATCAGGGTCGTCCTCCTACAATGAGCAGTTCTTC
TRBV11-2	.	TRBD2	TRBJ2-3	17	CASSLVAGGPGGDTQYF	TGTGCCAGCAGCTTAGTAGCGGGAGGCCCTGGGGGAGATACGCAGTATTTT
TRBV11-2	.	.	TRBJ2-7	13	CASSLLIQNEQYF	TGTGCCAGCAGCTTATTGATCCAAAACGAGCAGTACTTC
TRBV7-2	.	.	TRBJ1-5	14	CASSLAGRNQPQHF	TGTGCCAGCAGCTTAGCCGGCCGTAATCAGCCCCAGCATTTT
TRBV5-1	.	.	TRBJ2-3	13	CASSLAPSDTQYF	TGCGCCAGCAGCTTGGCCCCGTCCGATACGCAGTATTTT
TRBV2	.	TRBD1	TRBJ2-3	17	CASMPLPGQFSSDTQYF	TGTGCCAGCATGCCTTTACCGGGACAGTTTTCCTCAGATACGCAGTATTTT
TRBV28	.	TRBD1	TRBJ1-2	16	CASSSLTGAIFYGYTF	TGTGCCAGCAGCTCTCTGACAGGGGCCATTTTCTATGGCTACACCTTC
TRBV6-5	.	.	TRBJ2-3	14	CASSSPGRTDTQYF	TGTGCCAGCAGTTCCCCCGGCCGCACAGATACGCAGTATTTT
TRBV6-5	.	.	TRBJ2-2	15	CASSYSLDNTGELFF	TGTGCCAGCAGTTACTCCCTCGATAACACCGGGGAGCTGTTTTTT
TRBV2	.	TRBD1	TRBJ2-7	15	CASSRDRDISYEQYF	TGTGCCAGCAGTAGGGACAGGGACATCTCCTACGAGCAGTACTTC
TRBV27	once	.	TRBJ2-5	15	CASSSWGQGQETQYF	TGTGCCAGCAGTTCCTGGGGCCAGGGCCAAGAGACCCAGTACTTC
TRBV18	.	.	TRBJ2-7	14	CASSPRAASDEQYF	TGTGCCAGCTCACCACGGGCGGCATCCGACGAGCAGTACTTC
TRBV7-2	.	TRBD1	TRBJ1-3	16	CASSTGQVSSGNTIYF	TGTGCCAGCAGCACTGGACAGGTCAGCTCTGGAAACACCATATATTTT
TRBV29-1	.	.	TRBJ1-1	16	CSVEGQNLRRNTEAFF	TGCAGCGTTGAAGGGCAGAACCTTCGACGGAACACTGAAGCTTTCTTT
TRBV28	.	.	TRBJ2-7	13	CASSGTPKNEQYF	TGTGCCAGCAGTGGAACCCCCAAAAACGAGCAGTACTTC
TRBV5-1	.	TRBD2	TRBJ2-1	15	CASSSGLAGNNEQFF	TGCGCCAGCAGCTCCGGACTAGCGGGCAACAATGAGCAGTTCTTC
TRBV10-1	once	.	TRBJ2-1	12	CASSESGSEQFF	TGCGCCAGCAGTGAGTCGGGCAGTGAGCAGTTCTTC
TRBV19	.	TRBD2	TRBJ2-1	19	CASSIKGLAVIRVYNEQFF	TGTGCCAGTAGTATCAAGGGTCTAGCGGTCATAAGAGTGTACAATGAGCAGTTCTTC
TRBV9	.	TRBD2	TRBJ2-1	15	CASSDGGAGRYEQFF	TGTGCCAGCAGCGACGGGGGAGCGGGGAGGTATGAGCAGTTCTTC
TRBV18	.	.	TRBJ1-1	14	CASYATSGNTEAFF	TGTGCCAGCTACGCCACCTCCGGGAACACTGAAGCTTTCTTT
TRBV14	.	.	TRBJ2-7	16	CASSHRTLRQSYEQYF	TGTGCCAGCAGCCATCGGACTCTCCGACAATCCTACGAGCAGTACTTC
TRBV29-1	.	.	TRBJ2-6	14	CSVAGSSGANVLTF	TGCAGCGTTGCCGGGAGCTCTGGGGCCAACGTCCTGACTTTC
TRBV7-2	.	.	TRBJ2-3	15	CASSFRLHRTDTQYF	TGTGCCAGCAGCTTTCGTCTTCATCGCACAGATACGCAGTATTTT
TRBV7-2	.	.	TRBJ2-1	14	CASSPTGGALGQFF	TGTGCCAGCAGCCCCACAGGGGGGGCTTTGGGGCAGTTCTTC
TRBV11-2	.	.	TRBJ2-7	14	CASSFGLSFGEQYF	TGTGCCAGCAGCTTCGGACTTTCCTTCGGGGAGCAGTACTTC
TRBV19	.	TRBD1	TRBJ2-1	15	CASSLRQGQVNEQFF	TGTGCCAGTAGTCTACGACAGGGTCAGGTCAATGAGCAGTTCTTC
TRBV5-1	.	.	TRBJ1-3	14	CASSLVGAGNTIYF	TGCGCCAGCAGCTTGGTTGGGGCTGGAAACACCATATATTTT
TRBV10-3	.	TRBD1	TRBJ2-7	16	CAISESTGAGTYEQYF	TGTGCCATCAGTGAGTCGACAGGGGCCGGGACCTACGAGCAGTACTTC
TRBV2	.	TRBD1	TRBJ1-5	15	CASSDDRAAGQPQHF	TGTGCCAGCAGTGACGACAGGGCGGCTGGTCAGCCCCAGCATTTT
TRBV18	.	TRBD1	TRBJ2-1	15	CASSGAGGSYNEQFF	TGTGCCAGCTCTGGGGCAGGGGGCTCCTACAATGAGCAGTTCTTC
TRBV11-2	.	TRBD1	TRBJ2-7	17	CASSSGLKTGRSYEQYF	TGTGCCAGCAGCTCCGGCCTTAAGACAGGGCGATCCTACGAGCAGTACTTC
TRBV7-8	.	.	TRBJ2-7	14	CASSLGGAAYEQYF	TGTGCCAGCAGCTTAGGAGGGGCCGCCTACGAGCAGTACTTC
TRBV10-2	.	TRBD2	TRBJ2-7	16	CASTGAGGRSSYEQYF	TGCGCCAGCACCGGGGCTGGCGGGAGGAGCTCCTACGAGCAGTACTTC
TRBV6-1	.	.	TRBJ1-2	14	CASPPGPGRYGYTF	TGTGCCAGTCCGCCGGGGCCAGGCCGATATGGCTACACCTTC
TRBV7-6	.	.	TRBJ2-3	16	CASSLGGRSSTDTQYF	TGTGCCAGCAGCTTAGGCGGCAGATCTAGCACAGATACGCAGTATTTT
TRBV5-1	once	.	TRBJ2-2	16	CASSPLDGGVTGELFF	TGCGCCAGCAGCCCGCTGGACGGCGGGGTCACCGGGGAGCTGTTTTTT
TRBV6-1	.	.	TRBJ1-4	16	CASSEARRATNEKLFF	TGTGCCAGCAGTGAAGCGCGTCGGGCAACTAATGAAAAACTGTTTTTT
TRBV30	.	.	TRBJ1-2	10	CAWDWNGYTF	TGTGCCTGGGACTGGAATGGCTACACCTTC
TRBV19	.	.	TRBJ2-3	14	CASNARLVTDTQYF	TGTGCCAGTAATGCCCGGTTGGTCACAGATACGCAGTATTTT